One and the same sample provided the 21 T cell receptor beta chains below, sequenced in a study of cytomegalovirus exposure and HLA in healthy donors. 13 Jbeta primers and 60 Vbeta primers were used for the PCR. Sequencing was performed with immunoSEQ multiplex PCR; in TCRdb, only in-frame clones are kept and a portion is missing. Counted here are about 170,000 clones, roughly 83% occurring once; the ten biggest clones make up around 1.3%. The sample was PBMCs. These receptors were taken from a boy aged 2 to 10 in good health and CMV-seronegative.

This clone was seen a single time. The chain couples TRBV19 to TRBJ1-2; maybe TRBD1 (6 bases). Deletions cut 0 bases from V and 8 bases from J, with 10 bases between. This CDR3 is 13 amino acids long. CDR1 is LNHDA, CDR2 SQIVND, per germline (reference sequence). CDR3 nucleotides: TGTGCCAGTAGTATAGATCAGGGGTACGGCTACACCTTC. Protein: CASSIDQGYGYTF. The whole variable domain, remainder taken from reference TRBV19 and TRBJ1-2, is DGGITQSPKYLFRKEGQNVTLSCEQNLNHDAMYWYRQDPGQGLRLIYYSQIVNDFQKGDIAEGYSVSREKKESFPLTVTSAQKNPTAFYLCASSIDQGYGYTFGSGTRLTVV.

In nucleotides, the CDR3 is TGTGCCAGCAGTGAAGCTGAGTACGAGGGATACTATGGCTACACCTTC. This encodes CASSEAEYEGYYGYTF. J is TRBJ1-2 and V is TRBV2; D is uncertain. The V gene's germline CDR1 is SNHLY and CDR2 FYNNEI. The CDR3 is 16 amino acids. V was cut by 0 bases and J by 3 bases, with 14 bases left in between.

The V and J genes are TRBV4-1 and TRBJ1-6; 7 bases fit TRBD1. The germline V gene has CDR1 MGHRA and CDR2 YSYEKL. V lost 1 base and J lost 10; bases outside the gene matches: 7. The CDR3 runs 15 residues. In DNA, the CDR3 is TGCGCCAGCAGCCAAGGGACAGGAGGAGGGTCACCCCTCCACTTT. Translated: CASSQGTGGGSPLHF.

The gene calls are TRBV7-8 and TRBJ1-4; 7 bases agree with TRBD1. In germline, CDR1 is SGHVS, CDR2 FQNEAQ. V was clipped by 1 base and J by 7 bases; unmatched bases: 6. The CDR3 contains 15 residues. CDR3 DNA: TGTGCCAGCAGCTTAGTCTACAGGGGTTTTGAAAAACTGTTTTTT. Protein product: CASSLVYRGFEKLFF.

The J gene is TRBJ1-4, the V gene TRBV9; 8 nucleotides match TRBD1. The CDR3 spans 15 residues. Trimming at V came to 3 bases and at J to 3 bases, leaving 4 bases not matched to a gene. From germline, CDR1 is SGDLS and CDR2 YYNGEE. CDR3 sequence (DNA): TGTGCCAGCAGCGCAGGACAGGGCCCTAATGAAAAACTGTTTTTT. Translating gives CASSAGQGPNEKLFF.

The chain uses TRBV21-1 and TRBJ1-5; the table's TRBD1 call for D was not verified on the DNA. TRBV21-1 represents a pseudogene. The CDR3 contains 17 residues. CDR3 region: CASSKVLQGFCNQPQHF. The CDR3 DNA reads TGTGCCAGCAGCAAAGTTTTACAGGGGTTTTGTAATCAGCCCCAGCATTTT.

This rearrangement joins TRBV5-4 to TRBJ2-1, with D possibly being TRBD1 (6 bases). This CDR3 region has 15 residues. Per the germline V gene, CDR1 is SGHNT and CDR2 is YYREEE (reference sequence). Trimming cost V 4 bases and J 0 bases, with 11 bases left between them. CDR3: CASSTGMSSYNEQFF. The CDR3 nucleotides are TGTGCCAGCAGCACAGGGATGAGCTCCTACAATGAGCAGTTCTTC.

The V call is TRBV21-1, the J call TRBJ2-3; the table's D call, TRBD2, has no DNA check behind it. TRBV21-1 counts as a pseudogene. The CDR3 has 16 amino acids. CDR3 DNA: TGTGCCAGCAGCAACGGTCACTTAGCTAGCACAGATACGCAGTATTTT. Its protein product is CASSNGHLASTDTQYF.

This chain uses TRBV9 with TRBJ2-2, with a possible D match to TRBD2 (5 bases). Germline V lookup: CDR1 SGDLS, CDR2 YYNGEE. Trimming removed 0 bases at V and 5 bases at J, with 5 bases between. The CDR3 consists of 13 residues. CDR3 sequence reads: CASSVGTTGELFF. CDR3 nucleotides: TGTGCCAGCAGCGTAGGGACTACCGGGGAGCTGTTTTTT.

This chain links TRBV30 with TRBJ1-1, with 7 nucleotides matching TRBD1. CDR3 length equals 13 residues. The V gene end was trimmed by 4 bases and the J gene end by 4 bases; junction bases not matched to a gene: 6. Germline lookup yields CDR1 GTSNPN and CDR2 SVGIG (reference sequence). CDR3 protein: CAWTRQGGTEAFF. CDR3 sequence (DNA): TGTGCCTGGACCCGACAGGGAGGCACTGAAGCTTTCTTT.

V usage is TRBV27 and J usage is TRBJ1-1; possibly TRBD1 for D (6 bases). Trimming pared 6 bases from V and 8 bases from J, leaving 19 bases between. The germline V gene encodes CDR1 MNHEY and CDR2 SMNVEV (reference sequence). This CDR3 has 14 amino acids. CDR3 residues: CASSPFSGQYEAFF. In DNA, the CDR3 is TGTGCCAGCAGCCCTTTTAGTGGACAGTACGAAGCTTTCTTT.

The gene calls are TRBV11-2 and TRBJ2-5, with 10 bases identical to TRBD1. Unmatched junction bases numbered 5, after V lost 5 bases and J lost 5 bases. Germline V lookup: CDR1 SGHAT, CDR2 FQNNGV. The CDR3 length is 14 residues. The CDR3 nucleotides read TGTGCCAGCAGCCCTAGGACAGGGGGGGAGACCCAGTACTTC. This translates into CASSPRTGGETQYF.

This rearrangement joins TRBV15 to TRBJ1-6; D gene uncertain. The V end was cut by 5 bases, the J end by 4 bases, with 12 bases between. Germline lookup yields CDR1 LNHNV and CDR2 YYDKDF (reference sequence). This CDR3 is 15 amino acids long. CDR3 sequence: CATSGPDPYNSPLHF. CDR3 bases: TGTGCCACCAGCGGGCCAGACCCTTATAATTCACCCCTCCACTTT.

The rearrangement joins TRBV2 to TRBJ2-1, with a tentative D call TRBD2 (6 bases). The CDR3 covers 14 residues. With 6 bases removed from V and 0 bases from J, the gap between germline ends came to 9 bases. Germline V gene data show CDR1 as SNHLY and CDR2 as FYNNEI. This CDR3 reads CASSGGASYNEQFF. The CDR3 DNA reads TGTGCCAGCAGCGGCGGGGCCTCCTACAATGAGCAGTTCTTC. Combining the CDR3 with reference TRBV2 and TRBJ2-1 gives the whole variable domain EPEVTQTPSHQVTQMGQEVILRCVPISNHLYFYWYRQILGQKVEFLVSFYNNEISEKSEIFDDQFSVERPDGSNFTLKIRSTKLEDSAMYFCASSGGASYNEQFFGPGTRLTVL.

This clone showed up just once. V and J are TRBV19 and TRBJ2-5; a possible D gene is TRBD1 (6 bases). The germline V gene has CDR1 LNHDA and CDR2 SQIVND (reference sequence). CDR3 length: 20 amino acids. Trimming cost V 3 bases and J 1 base, with 27 bases left between them. CDR3 amino acids: CASSMLPWDTVVLSQETQYF. The CDR3 DNA sequence: TGTGCCAGTAGTATGCTACCCTGGGACACTGTGGTATTAAGCCAAGAGACCCAGTACTTC.

The V and J genes are TRBV18 and TRBJ2-7; 8 bases line up with TRBD1. The CDR3 contains 14 residues. V gave up 3 bases and J gave up 5 bases; unmatched junction bases: 6. Germline CDR1 is KGHSH and CDR2 is LQKENI. The CDR3 loop is CASSPRQGKNEQYF. Written as DNA, the CDR3 is TGTGCCAGCTCACCTAGACAGGGGAAAAACGAGCAGTACTTC.

This chain uses TRBV30 with TRBJ1-2; no clear D gene. CDR3 size: 11 residues. V lost 5 bases and J lost 10, with 14 bases in between. In germline, CDR1 is GTSNPN, CDR2 SVGIG (reference sequence). CDR3 sequence (DNA): TGTGCCTGGTTGTTGGACTTCGACTACACCTTC. This codes for CAWLLDFDYTF.

The CDR3 loop is CASSGTGTSNQPQHF. The DNA for the CDR3 is TGTGCCAGCAGCGGGACAGGGACTAGCAATCAGCCCCAGCATTTT. V gene TRBV2 combines with J gene TRBJ1-5; TRBD1 aligns across 9 bases. V was clipped by 6 bases and J by 0 bases; unmatched bases: 3. This CDR3 has 15 amino acids. Looked up from germline, CDR1 is SNHLY and CDR2 is FYNNEI.

This clone was seen just once. The chain combines TRBV11-1 with TRBJ2-1; a weak D match, TRBD2 (6 bases). CDR1 and CDR2 from the germline V gene are SGHAT and FQDESV (reference sequence). Trimming pared 4 bases from V and 8 bases from J, leaving 21 bases between. The CDR3 runs to 16 residues. Written as DNA, the CDR3 is TGTGCCAGCAGCTACGGGACTGGAAGCTTGGGCGATGAGCAGTTCTTC. It encodes CASSYGTGSLGDEQFF.

This clone occurred a few times. V usage is TRBV28 and J usage is TRBJ1-4; D unresolved. Trimming took 9 bases from V and 0 from J, leaving 11 bases between them. CDR1 and CDR2 (germline): MDHEN, SYDVKM. This CDR3 is built from 14 residues. CDR3 in amino acids: CASTAATTNEKLFF. The DNA of the CDR3 is TGTGCCAGTACCGCGGCAACAACTAATGAAAAACTGTTTTTT.

V and J are TRBV5-8 and TRBJ2-5, with TRBD2 matching 10 bases. There are 17 residues in the CDR3. Per the germline V gene, CDR1 is SGHTS and CDR2 is YDEGEE. V lost 2 bases to trimming and J lost 5 bases; unmatched junction nucleotides: 12. The CDR3 protein is CASSLSRGTSVWETQYF. CDR3 nucleotides: TGTGCCAGCAGCTTATCTCGGGGGACTAGCGTATGGGAGACCCAGTACTTC.